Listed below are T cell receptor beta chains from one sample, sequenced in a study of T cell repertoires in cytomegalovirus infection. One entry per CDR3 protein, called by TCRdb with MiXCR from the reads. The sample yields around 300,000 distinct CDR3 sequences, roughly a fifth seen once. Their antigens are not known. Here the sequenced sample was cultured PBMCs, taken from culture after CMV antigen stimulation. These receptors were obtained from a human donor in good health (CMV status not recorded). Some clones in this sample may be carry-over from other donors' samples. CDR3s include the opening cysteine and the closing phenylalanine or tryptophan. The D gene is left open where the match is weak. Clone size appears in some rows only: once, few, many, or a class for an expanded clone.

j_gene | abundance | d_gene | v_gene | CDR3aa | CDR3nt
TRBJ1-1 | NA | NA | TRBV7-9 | CASFQVGLHGDTEAFF | TGTGCCAGCTTCCAGGTCGGACTTCACGGGGACACTGAAGCTTTCTTT
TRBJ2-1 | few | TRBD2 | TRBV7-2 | CASSLTSGRTFDEQFF | TGTGCCAGCAGCCTTACTAGCGGGAGGACGTTTGATGAGCAGTTCTTC
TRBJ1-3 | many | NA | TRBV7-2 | CASSLARIGQLGNTIYF | TGTGCCAGCAGCTTGGCCCGCATCGGACAGCTCGGAAACACCATATATTTT
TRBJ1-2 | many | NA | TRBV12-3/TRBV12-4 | CASGDYGYTF | TGTGCCAGCGGAGACTATGGCTACACCTTC
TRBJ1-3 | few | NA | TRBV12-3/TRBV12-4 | CASRIGGTIYF | TGTGCCAGCAGGATCGGGGGCACCATATATTTT
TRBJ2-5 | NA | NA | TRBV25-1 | CASSEAGRGFQETQYF | TGTGCCAGCAGTGAAGCGGGAAGGGGGTTCCAAGAGACCCAGTACTTC
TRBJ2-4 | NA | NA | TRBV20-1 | CSARGIEKNIQYF | TGCAGTGCTAGGGGGATAGAGAAAAACATTCAGTACTTC
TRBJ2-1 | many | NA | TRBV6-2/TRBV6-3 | CASRPVDRGSKYNEQFF | TGTGCCAGCAGGCCGGTAGATAGGGGGTCAAAATACAATGAGCAGTTCTTC
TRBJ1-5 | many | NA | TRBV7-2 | CASSLEGLVNQPQHF | TGTGCCAGCAGCTTAGAAGGGCTAGTCAATCAGCCCCAGCATTTT
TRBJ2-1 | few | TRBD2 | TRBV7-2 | CASSSDGTSDTEQFF | TGTGCCAGCAGCTCAGATGGGACTAGCGATACTGAGCAGTTCTTC
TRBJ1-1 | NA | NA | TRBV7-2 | CASSLDRQGMFGTEAFF | TGTGCCAGCAGCTTAGACCGGCAGGGGATGTTTGGCACTGAAGCTTTCTTT
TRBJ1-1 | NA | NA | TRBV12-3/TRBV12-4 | CASILLPGAEAFF | TGTGCCAGCATTCTCCTCCCTGGGGCTGAAGCTTTCTTT
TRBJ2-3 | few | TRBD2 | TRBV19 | CASSPGRAGGSADTQYF | TGTGCCAGTAGTCCCGGCAGGGCGGGAGGAAGCGCAGATACGCAGTATTTT
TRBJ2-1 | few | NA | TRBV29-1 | CSGGVGVGEQFF | TGCAGCGGGGGGGTGGGGGTCGGTGAGCAGTTCTTC
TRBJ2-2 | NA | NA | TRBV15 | CATSRVPGGGELFF | TGTGCCACCAGCAGAGTTCCTGGTGGGGGGGAGCTGTTTTTT
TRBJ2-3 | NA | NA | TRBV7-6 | CASSPRQTRTDTQYF | TGTGCCAGCAGCCCCCGCCAAACACGCACAGATACGCAGTATTTT
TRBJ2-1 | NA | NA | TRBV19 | CASSPSWGTYNEGQFF | TGTGCCAGTAGTCCCAGTTGGGGCACCTACAATGAGGGGCAGTTCTTC
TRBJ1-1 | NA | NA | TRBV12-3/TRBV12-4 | CASSPQAGTGTEAFF | TGTGCCAGCAGCCCCCAGGCTGGAACAGGGACTGAAGCTTTCTTT
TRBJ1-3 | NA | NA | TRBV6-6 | CASTKGFSGNTIYF | TGTGCCAGCACCAAGGGATTCTCTGGAAACACCATATATTTT
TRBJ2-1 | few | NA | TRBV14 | CASSQGWGAYNEQFF | TGTGCCAGCAGCCAAGGTTGGGGCGCCTACAATGAGCAGTTCTTC
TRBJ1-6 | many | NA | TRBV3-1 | CASSRRQANSPLHF | TGTGCCAGCAGCCGGAGGCAGGCTAATTCACCCCTCCACTTT
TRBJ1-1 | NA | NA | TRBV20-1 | CSASSGGSDTEAFF | TGCAGTGCTAGTAGCGGGGGAAGCGACACTGAAGCTTTCTTT
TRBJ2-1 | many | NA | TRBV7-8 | CASSFDGSYNEQFF | TGTGCCAGCAGCTTCGATGGCAGTTACAATGAGCAGTTCTTC
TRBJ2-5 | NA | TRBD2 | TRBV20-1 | CSASGGGPWETQYF | TGCAGTGCTAGTGGGGGAGGGCCATGGGAGACCCAGTACTTC
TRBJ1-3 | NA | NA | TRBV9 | CASSGRASVSGNTIYF | TGTGCCAGCAGCGGACGAGCATCGGTATCTGGAAACACCATATATTTT
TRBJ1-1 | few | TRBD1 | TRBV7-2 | CASSSDRGLEAFF | TGTGCCAGCAGCTCAGACAGGGGGCTTGAAGCTTTCTTT
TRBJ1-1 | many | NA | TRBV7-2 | CASSWRDTEAFF | TGTGCCAGCAGTTGGCGGGACACTGAAGCTTTCTTT
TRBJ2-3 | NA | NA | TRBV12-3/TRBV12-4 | CASSLGASARTDTQYF | TGTGCCAGCAGTTTAGGTGCGTCAGCTAGGACAGATACGCAGTATTTT
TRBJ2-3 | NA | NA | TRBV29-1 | CSVDPHLIDTQYF | TGCAGCGTTGACCCCCACCTCATTGATACGCAGTATTTT
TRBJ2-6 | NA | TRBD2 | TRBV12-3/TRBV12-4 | CASSLGRESWGANVLTF | TGTGCCAGCAGTTTAGGGCGGGAGAGCTGGGGGGCCAACGTCCTGACTTTC
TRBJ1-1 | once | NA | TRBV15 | CATSRAAGLAEAFF | TGTGCCACCAGCAGAGCGGCGGGTCTGGCTGAAGCTTTCTTT
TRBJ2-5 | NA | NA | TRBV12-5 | CASGLGETQYF | TGTGCTAGTGGTTTGGGCGAGACCCAGTACTTC
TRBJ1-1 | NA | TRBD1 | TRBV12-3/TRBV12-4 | CASRGQINTEAFF | TGTGCCAGCAGGGGACAGATTAACACTGAAGCTTTCTTT
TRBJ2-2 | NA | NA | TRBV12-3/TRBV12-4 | CASSLSLGGVETGELFF | TGTGCCAGCAGTTTATCCCTTGGCGGGGTAGAGACCGGGGAGCTGTTTTTT
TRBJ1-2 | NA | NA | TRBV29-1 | CSDGDGYTF | TGCAGCGACGGAGATGGCTACACCTTC
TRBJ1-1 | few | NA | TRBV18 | CASSPDRNEAFF | TGTGCCAGCTCACCGGACAGAAATGAAGCTTTCTTT
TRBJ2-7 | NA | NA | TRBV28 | CASSLSYLWDF | TGTGCCAGCAGTTTATCTTATCTATGGGACTTC
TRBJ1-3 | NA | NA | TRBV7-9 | CASSLSDRTDSGNTIYF | TGTGCCAGCAGCTTAAGCGATAGGACCGACTCTGGAAACACCATATATTTT
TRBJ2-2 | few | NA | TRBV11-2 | CASSRWAGDTGELFF | TGTGCCAGCAGCCGGTGGGCTGGCGACACCGGGGAGCTGTTTTTT
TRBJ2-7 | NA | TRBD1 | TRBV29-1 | CSVGDRAVSEQYF | TGCAGCGTCGGGGACAGGGCGGTCTCCGAGCAGTACTTC
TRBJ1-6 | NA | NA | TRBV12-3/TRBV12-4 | CASSFGANSPLHF | TGTGCCAGCAGTTTTGGTGCGAATTCACCCCTCCACTTT
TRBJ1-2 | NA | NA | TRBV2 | CASSEGVGRIMPYGYTF | TGTGCCAGCAGTGAAGGGGTCGGCCGGATTATGCCGTATGGCTACACCTTC
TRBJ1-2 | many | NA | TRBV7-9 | CASSFFSGYGYTF | TGTGCCAGCAGCTTTTTCTCTGGCTATGGCTACACCTTC
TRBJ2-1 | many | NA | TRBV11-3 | CASSLVLETEQFF | TGTGCCAGCAGCTTAGTTTTAGAAACCGAGCAGTTCTTC
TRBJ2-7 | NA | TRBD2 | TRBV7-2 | CDSSGWAGGSEQYF | TGTGATAGCAGTGGGTGGGCGGGAGGGTCCGAGCAGTACTTC
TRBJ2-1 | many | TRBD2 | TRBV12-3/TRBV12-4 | CASTGTSGSPEQFF | TGTGCCAGCACCGGGACTAGCGGGAGCCCTGAGCAGTTCTTC
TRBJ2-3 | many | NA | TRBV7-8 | CASSLGRAFSTDTQYF | TGTGCCAGCAGCTTAGGAAGGGCCTTCAGCACAGATACGCAGTATTTT
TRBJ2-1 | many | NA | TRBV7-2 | CASSLGVQGGTSEQFF | TGTGCCAGCAGCTTAGGGGTACAGGGTGGGACTTCAGAGCAGTTCTTC
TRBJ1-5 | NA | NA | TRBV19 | CASNTAGISLSNQPQHF | TGTGCCAGTAACACCGCTGGGATTTCACTGAGCAATCAGCCCCAGCATTTT
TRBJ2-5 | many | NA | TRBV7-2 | CASSPHVGGQETQYF | TGTGCCAGCAGCCCCCACGTCGGAGGGCAAGAGACCCAGTACTTC
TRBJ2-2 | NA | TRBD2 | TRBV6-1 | CASKEVFFTSGRPGELFF | TGTGCCAGCAAAGAGGTCTTTTTCACTAGCGGGAGGCCCGGGGAGCTGTTTTTT